Listed here are 30 T cell receptor beta chains from one sample, sequenced in a study of regulatory T cells in long-lasting Graves disease. Time point indicated: persistent/refractory GD, antithyroid drugs over 5 years with positive TRAb. After RNA was extracted from PBMCs, the TCR library was made from it. Construction of TCR beta libraries relied on iRepertoire HTBI primers and on Arm-PCR targeting CDR3 regions. TCRdb analysed the multiplex PCR reads with MiXCR anew, one entry per CDR3 protein. The sample includes 300,000 or so distinct CDR3 sequences, about 20% of them seen just once. The material sequenced was peripheral blood mononuclear cells (PBMCs), taken when the disease was refractory, from a patient treated with antithyroid drugs. The receptors were gathered from a female donor with Graves disease.

The chain recombines TRBV4-1 with TRBJ2-2; D possibly corresponds to TRBD1 (5 bases). The CDR3 totals 16 residues. Per germline, CDR1 MGHRA and CDR2 YSYEKL. Trimming stripped 1 base from V and 7 bases from J, with 16 bases between. CDR3 region: CASSQGRAGLSGELFF. CDR3 bases: TGCGCCAGCAGCCAAGGGAGAGCAGGGCTGAGCGGGGAGCTGTTTTTT.

This clonotype was recorded many times. The chain recombines TRBV27 with TRBJ2-7; 8 bases match TRBD2. The CDR3 is made up of 16 amino acids. CDR1 and CDR2 from the germline V gene are MNHEY and SMNVEV (reference sequence). The junction had 9 bases not matched to a gene; V was cut back by 3 bases and J by 2 bases. CDR3 in DNA: TGTGCCAGCAGTTTTTCGGGGCTAGCGGGTACCTACGAGCAGTACTTC. It codes for CASSFSGLAGTYEQYF.

Many counts were recorded for this clonotype. The chain employs TRBV7-2 and TRBJ2-7; D is perhaps TRBD1 or TRBD2 (5 bases each). CDR1 is SGHTA and CDR2 is FQGNSA in the germline V gene. This CDR3 spans 13 amino acids. V shed 8 bases and J shed 2 bases, with 13 bases lying between them. This chain's CDR3 is CASGQRGPYEQYF. CDR3 DNA sequence: TGTGCCAGCGGGCAGAGGGGACCCTACGAGCAGTACTTC.

The rearrangement uses TRBV5-1 and TRBJ2-3; 7 bases line up with TRBD2. The germline gives CDR1 SGHRS, CDR2 YFSETQ. There are 16 residues in the CDR3. V dropped 1 base and J dropped 1; count of bases not matched to a gene: 6. The CDR3 sequence is CASSLFGGSRTDTQYF. In DNA, the CDR3 is TGCGCCAGCAGCTTGTTTGGCGGGAGCCGCACAGATACGCAGTATTTT. The whole variable domain, remainder taken from reference TRBV5-1 and TRBJ2-3, is KAGVTQTPRYLIKTRGQQVTLSCSPISGHRSVSWYQQTPGQGLQFLFEYFSETQRNKGNFPGRFSGRQFSNSRSEMNVSTLELGDSALYLCASSLFGGSRTDTQYFGPGTRLTVL.

The gene calls are TRBV29-1 and TRBJ2-7; 9 bases fit TRBD2. The CDR3 has 14 amino acids. After removal of 1 base from V and 6 bases from J, the junction contained 7 bases not matched to a gene. CDR1 SQVTM and CDR2 ANQGSEA come from the germline V gene. The CDR3 region has the DNA TGCAGCGTTGAAGTAGCGGGAGAAGGGGCCGAGCAGTACTTC. Encoded protein: CSVEVAGEGAEQYF.

The chain employs TRBV27 and TRBJ2-3; D may be TRBD1 or TRBD2 (6 bases each). Germline V lookup: CDR1 MNHEY, CDR2 SMNVEV (reference sequence). The CDR3 sequence is 14 residues long. Between the trimmed V and J ends, which lost 3 bases and 3 bases, there was a span of 10 bases. The CDR3, as DNA: TGTGCCAGCAGTTTCGGGGGCGGAACAGATACGCAGTATTTT. It is translated as CASSFGGGTDTQYF.

This clonotype has a count of ten or more. CDR3 protein: CASTTTPAGELFF. CDR3 nucleotide sequence: TGTGCCAGTACCACGACCCCTGCCGGGGAGCTGTTTTTT. V usage is TRBV19 and J usage is TRBJ2-2; D not certain. The CDR3 contains 13 residues. Per germline, CDR1 LNHDA and CDR2 SQIVND (reference sequence). The V gene lost 7 bases and the J gene lost 6 bases, with 12 bases spanning the gap.

This clonotype appeared many times. V usage is TRBV12-3 or TRBV12-4 and J usage is TRBJ2-7, with 7 bases matching TRBD1. CDR3 size: 13 residues. V was clipped by 6 bases and J by 5 bases; unmatched bases: 7. This CDR3 reads CASREQGYNEQYF. In DNA, the CDR3 is TGTGCCAGCAGAGAACAGGGGTACAACGAGCAGTACTTC.

This clonotype has a count of ten or more. The rearrangement uses TRBV2 and TRBJ2-5, with 11 bases that match TRBD2. In germline, CDR1 is SNHLY, CDR2 FYNNEI. With 3 bases clipped from V and 6 bases from J, the junction kept 15 bases outside the gene matches. This CDR3 has 18 residues. The CDR3 loop reads CASSDLTSGGDGKQTQYF. Here the CDR3 DNA reads TGTGCCAGCAGTGATCTTACTAGCGGGGGCGACGGGAAACAGACCCAGTACTTC.

The chain carries TRBV4-3 and TRBJ1-3; no clear D gene. V lost 3 bases and J lost 0, with 9 bases in between. CDR1 LGHNA and CDR2 YSLEER come from the germline V gene. The CDR3 covers 15 residues. The CDR3 coding sequence is TGCGCCAGCAGCCAGGAGCGGCTCTCTGGAAACACCATATATTTT. This translates into CASSQERLSGNTIYF.

Ten or more counts support this clonotype. The chain joins TRBV11-1 to TRBJ1-1; 7 bases fit TRBD1. CDR1 is SGHAT and CDR2 is FQDESV in the germline V gene (reference sequence). This CDR3 contains 14 residues. V gave up 5 bases and J gave up 5 bases; unmatched junction bases: 8. In nucleotides, the CDR3 is TGTGCCAGCAGCCCCTGGACAGGTCAAACTGAAGCTTTCTTT. Protein: CASSPWTGQTEAFF.

This clonotype was seen at least ten times. The junction shows a germline mismatch at one end, possibly a read error. The rearrangement links TRBV20-1 to TRBJ2-3, with 7 bases fitting TRBD2. Germline V gene data show CDR1 as DFQATT and CDR2 as SNEGSKA (reference sequence). This CDR3 region has 15 residues. Here the CDR3 DNA reads TGCAGTGCCAGAGCGGGGACTGTAGCAACAGATACGCAGTATTTT. It specifies CSARAGTVATDTQYF.

Of note for this clonotype: A read error may explain this, as a much larger clone is one base away. V gene TRBV12-3 or TRBV12-4 combines with J gene TRBJ1-6; 9 bases line up with TRBD1. The CDR3 is 12 amino acids. CDR3 coding DNA: TGTACCAGCAGTGGACAGGGGAGACTTCTCCACTTT. Protein sequence: CTSSGQGRLLHF.

The chain is built from TRBV6-2 or TRBV6-3 and TRBJ1-3; D gene unclear. The germline gives CDR1 MNHEY, CDR2 SVGEGT. The V and J ends lost 6 bases and 0 bases respectively, with 15 bases between them. The CDR3 runs 16 residues. CDR3 bases: TGTGCCAGCAGAAGACTTGGGGTGCTCTCTGGAAACACCATATATTTT. Translated, it gives CASRRLGVLSGNTIYF.

This clonotype was observed a handful of times. This chain connects TRBV7-6 to TRBJ2-6; 8 positions agree with TRBD1. The CDR3 length is 18 residues. Germline assignment: CDR1 SGHVS and CDR2 FNYEAQ. J gave up 4 bases and V 5 bases, and 13 bases lay outside the gene matches. CDR3 nucleotides: TGTGCCAGCAGCAATCGGACAGGGTGGGAAGCCGGGGCCAACGTCCTGACTTTC. Translating gives CASSNRTGWEAGANVLTF.

This clonotype was detected many times. The chain carries TRBV28 and TRBJ1-5; no firm D call. Looked up from germline, CDR1 is MDHEN and CDR2 is SYDVKM. The CDR3 sequence is 16 residues long. V was clipped by 3 bases and J by 11 bases, with 23 bases between them. CDR3 nucleotide sequence: TGTGCCAGCAGTTTGGCCTCTACCCTGAACAATCGGGCCCAGCATTTT. It encodes CASSLASTLNNRAQHF. Filled out from reference TRBV28 and TRBJ1-5, the complete variable domain reads DVKVTQSSRYLVKRTGEKVFLECVQDMDHENMFWYRQDPGLGLRLIYFSYDVKMKEKGDIPEGYSVSREKKERFSLILESASTNQTSMYLCASSLASTLNNRAQHFGDGTRLSIL.

This clonotype was seen only a few times. This chain joins TRBV18 and TRBJ2-4, with unresolved D. Trimming removed 4 bases from V and 0 bases from J, with 7 bases in between. The CDR3 is made up of 14 amino acids. CDR1 KGHSH and CDR2 LQKENI come from the germline V gene. The chain's CDR3 is CASSRDLAKNIQYF. CDR3 nucleotide sequence: TGTGCCAGCTCACGGGATCTAGCCAAAAACATTCAGTACTTC.

This clonotype was seen many times. The chain is built from TRBV28 and TRBJ2-7; no clear D gene. The CDR3 consists of 13 residues. With 2 bases removed from V and 1 base from J, the gap between germline ends came to 6 bases. Germline V gene sequence: CDR1 MDHEN, CDR2 SYDVKM. The CDR3 DNA reads TGTGCCAGCAGTTTACAGAGTTCCTACGAGCAGTACTTC. This codes for CASSLQSSYEQYF.

This clonotype has more than one count but fewer than ten. The J gene is TRBJ2-7, the V gene TRBV20-1; no clear D. Germline lookup yields CDR1 DFQATT and CDR2 SNEGSKA (reference sequence). The CDR3 runs 14 residues. Trimming took 6 bases from V and 0 from J, leaving 15 bases between them. CDR3 residues: CSAPTPGGSYEQYF. CDR3 coding DNA: TGCAGTGCCCCGACTCCGGGCGGCTCCTACGAGCAGTACTTC.

The table lists this clonotype with many counts. The rearrangement joins TRBV18 to TRBJ1-4; 8 nucleotides line up with TRBD1. CDR1 is KGHSH and CDR2 is LQKENI in the germline V gene. V dropped 6 bases and J dropped 7; count of bases not matched to a gene: 4. The CDR3 has 13 residues. The CDR3 sequence is CASSSGGVEKLFF. The CDR3 nucleotides are TGTGCCAGCTCCTCAGGGGGCGTTGAAAAACTGTTTTTT.

This clonotype was observed many times. The chain has TRBV15 and TRBJ2-7; D not resolved. The ends were cut back, 0 bases at V and 0 bases at J, with 6 bases in the middle. The CDR3 has 14 residues. Germline values: CDR1 LNHNV, CDR2 YYDKDF (reference sequence). The CDR3 DNA follows: TGTGCCACCAGCAGAGATTTAGCCTCCTACGAGCAGTACTTC. It specifies CATSRDLASYEQYF.

This clonotype was counted at least ten times. The genes are TRBV6-5 and TRBJ1-6, with 8 bases matching TRBD1. Germline V gives CDR1 MNHEY, CDR2 SVGAGI. V was clipped by 4 bases and J by 8 bases; unmatched bases: 4. This CDR3 region has 14 residues. The CDR3 here is CASSSGTGYSPLHF. The CDR3 DNA reads as TGTGCCAGCAGTTCCGGGACAGGATATTCACCCCTCCACTTT.

With regard to this clonotype: Given a much more abundant clone one base away, this may be a read error. V and J are TRBV6-5 and TRBJ1-4; D unclear. This CDR3 region has 13 residues. Germline CDR1 MNHEY, CDR2 SVGAGI. The CDR3 sequence is CASSYLTNETLFF. The CDR3 bases are TGTGCCAGCAGTTACCTAACTAATGAAACACTGTTTTTT.

This clonotype was counted many times. The V gene is TRBV11-2, the J gene TRBJ2-7, with D maybe TRBD2 (6 bases). The CDR3 is made up of 18 amino acids. Per germline, CDR1 SGHAT and CDR2 FQNNGV. The germline V and J ends were trimmed by 1 base and 6 bases, with 25 bases remaining between them. CDR3 sequence (DNA): TGTGCCAGCAGCTTAGTAGGGACTTTGACCTCCCCTTCCAGCGAGCAGTACTTC. It specifies CASSLVGTLTSPSSEQYF.

This clonotype has a handful of counts. This chain connects TRBV7-6 to TRBJ2-1; 12 bases fit TRBD2. The germline gives CDR1 SGHVS, CDR2 FNYEAQ. V shed 0 bases and J 8 bases; nucleotides not matched to a gene: 8. The CDR3 is made up of 17 amino acids. The CDR3 DNA is TGTGCCAGCAGCTTAGCGTCCCGACTAGCGGGAGTGGATGAGCAGTTCTTC. The encoded protein is CASSLASRLAGVDEQFF.

In its sample, this clonotype was seen many times. The chain has TRBV11-2 and TRBJ2-5, with 7 positions matching TRBD2. The germline gives CDR1 SGHAT, CDR2 FQNNGV. Germline trimming cut 6 bases from V and 2 bases from J; bases unmatched to any gene: 12. CDR3 length: 16 residues. As DNA, the CDR3 is TGTGCCAGCAGGGCGGGCCAGCGGGGAAGACAAGAGACCCAGTACTTC. Its translation: CASRAGQRGRQETQYF.

This clonotype has ten or more counts. The chain uses TRBV2 and TRBJ2-5; the D is unclear. Per germline, CDR1 SNHLY and CDR2 FYNNEI. This CDR3 has 15 residues. Trimming removed 4 bases from V and 0 bases from J, with 12 bases in between. The DNA for the CDR3 is TGTGCCAGCAGTGGCGGTCTAGGGTACCAAGAGACCCAGTACTTC. Protein sequence: CASSGGLGYQETQYF.

The chain carries TRBV4-1 and TRBJ1-4; D is uncertain. The germline gives CDR1 MGHRA, CDR2 YSYEKL. V lost 0 bases to trimming and J lost 4 bases, with 9 bases between them. The CDR3 has 15 amino acids. DNA for the CDR3: TGCGCCAGCAGCCAAGACAGGTTCCTTAATGAAAAACTGTTTTTT. Translating gives CASSQDRFLNEKLFF.

As to this clonotype: One base away lies a much larger clone, so this may be a sequencing read error. This chain connects TRBV6-1 to TRBJ2-2, with D unresolved. Trimming took off 6 bases at V and 4 bases at J, with 12 bases between the two ends. The CDR3 sequence is 14 residues long. The V gene's germline CDR1 is MNHNS and CDR2 SASEGT. The chain's CDR3 is CASRVVWSTGELFF. The CDR3 bases are TGTGCCAGCAGAGTCGTCTGGAGCACCGGGGAGCTGTTTTTT.

This clonotype was observed many times. V is TRBV28 and J is TRBJ1-1; 7 nucleotides agree with TRBD1. The length of the CDR3 is 15 residues. V shed 5 bases, J shed 0 bases, and the junction held 6 bases outside the gene matches. Germline CDR1 reads MDHEN; CDR2 reads SYDVKM. This chain's CDR3 is CASSPQQGMNTEAFF. The DNA for the CDR3 is TGTGCCAGCAGTCCCCAACAGGGGATGAACACTGAAGCTTTCTTT.